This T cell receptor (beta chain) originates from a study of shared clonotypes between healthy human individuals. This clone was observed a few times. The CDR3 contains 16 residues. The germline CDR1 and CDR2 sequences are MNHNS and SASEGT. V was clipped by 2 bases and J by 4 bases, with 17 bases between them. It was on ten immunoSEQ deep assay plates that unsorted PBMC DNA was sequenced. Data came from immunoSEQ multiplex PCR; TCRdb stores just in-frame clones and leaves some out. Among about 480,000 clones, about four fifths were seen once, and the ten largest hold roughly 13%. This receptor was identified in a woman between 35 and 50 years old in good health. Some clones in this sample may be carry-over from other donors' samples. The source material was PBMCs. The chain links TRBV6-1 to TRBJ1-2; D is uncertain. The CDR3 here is CASSENRPAYSYGYTF. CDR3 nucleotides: TGTGCCAGCAGTGAAAATAGGCCCGCTTACTCCTATGGCTACACCTTC.